A single T cell receptor (beta chain) is shown here with its context. The antigen it binds to is not known. Qualities for individual bases were not recorded, and no much larger clone is one base off. These data come from a study of T-cell reconstitution after alpha-beta-depleted transplantation in children (dated by TCRdb to about 2016). The study in broad terms: T-cell immune reconstitution after TCRalphabeta/CD19-depleted allogeneic hematopoietic cell transplantation in children was quantitatively tracked in the study by means of TCR repertoire profiling. The paper as a whole reports these results and caveats: The high TCRbeta diversity at day 60 in some patients was ascribed to recipient T cells and intrathymic progenitors that had survived conditioning. The frequencies of hyperexpanded clones fell over the following months, and after one year, T-cell counts and TCRbeta diversity were mostly attributed to newly produced T cells. About two months after transplant, the apparently early recovery of alphabetaT-cell counts reportedly depended on just several hundred clones that had expanded rapidly and came from non-depleted graft cells.

Library preparation used PCR. Sequencer: Illumina HiSeq 2500. TCR library preparation used molecular barcoding, with unique molecular identifiers applied to normalize quantification of the TCRbeta repertoire. The public sequencing data were trimmed at Q25 with fastp and processed into clonotypes with MiXCR by TCRdb, which kept only in-frame beta chains. Rows are unified per CDR3 protein, each entry keeping the most common DNA and genes. In all, the sample holds roughly 570,000 distinct CDR3 sequences, and 25% to 30% of those were seen once. Together, the top ten hold less than 40% of the sample. This sample's treatment or condition label indicates: allogeneic hematopoietic cell transplantation with graft depleted of TCRalphabeta T cells and CD19 B cells. TCRalphabeta/CD19-depleted allogeneic hematopoietic cell grafts were given to the transplant recipients, all of whom were children. Reading the germline V gene (reference sequence) gives CDR1 SGHKS and CDR2 YYEKEE. Trimming removed 1 base from V and 1 base from J, leaving 9 bases between the germline ends. The CDR3 starts with the cysteine, ends with the phenylalanine, and has 14 residues. The sequence is cut down to CDR3 DNA, 42 bases in frame from base 1.

The chain employs TRBV5-5 and TRBJ2-7; no D gene can be assigned with confidence. This clonotype was sampled from a boy less than two years old with Wiskott-Aldrich syndrome, due to receive a stem cell transplant. The material sequenced was PBMCs, taken before TCRalphabeta/CD19-depleted stem cell transplant. The nucleotide sequence reads as follows: TGTGCCAGCAGCTTGTTCGGTGATTCCTACGAGCAGTACTTC. It translates to CASSLFGDSYEQYF.